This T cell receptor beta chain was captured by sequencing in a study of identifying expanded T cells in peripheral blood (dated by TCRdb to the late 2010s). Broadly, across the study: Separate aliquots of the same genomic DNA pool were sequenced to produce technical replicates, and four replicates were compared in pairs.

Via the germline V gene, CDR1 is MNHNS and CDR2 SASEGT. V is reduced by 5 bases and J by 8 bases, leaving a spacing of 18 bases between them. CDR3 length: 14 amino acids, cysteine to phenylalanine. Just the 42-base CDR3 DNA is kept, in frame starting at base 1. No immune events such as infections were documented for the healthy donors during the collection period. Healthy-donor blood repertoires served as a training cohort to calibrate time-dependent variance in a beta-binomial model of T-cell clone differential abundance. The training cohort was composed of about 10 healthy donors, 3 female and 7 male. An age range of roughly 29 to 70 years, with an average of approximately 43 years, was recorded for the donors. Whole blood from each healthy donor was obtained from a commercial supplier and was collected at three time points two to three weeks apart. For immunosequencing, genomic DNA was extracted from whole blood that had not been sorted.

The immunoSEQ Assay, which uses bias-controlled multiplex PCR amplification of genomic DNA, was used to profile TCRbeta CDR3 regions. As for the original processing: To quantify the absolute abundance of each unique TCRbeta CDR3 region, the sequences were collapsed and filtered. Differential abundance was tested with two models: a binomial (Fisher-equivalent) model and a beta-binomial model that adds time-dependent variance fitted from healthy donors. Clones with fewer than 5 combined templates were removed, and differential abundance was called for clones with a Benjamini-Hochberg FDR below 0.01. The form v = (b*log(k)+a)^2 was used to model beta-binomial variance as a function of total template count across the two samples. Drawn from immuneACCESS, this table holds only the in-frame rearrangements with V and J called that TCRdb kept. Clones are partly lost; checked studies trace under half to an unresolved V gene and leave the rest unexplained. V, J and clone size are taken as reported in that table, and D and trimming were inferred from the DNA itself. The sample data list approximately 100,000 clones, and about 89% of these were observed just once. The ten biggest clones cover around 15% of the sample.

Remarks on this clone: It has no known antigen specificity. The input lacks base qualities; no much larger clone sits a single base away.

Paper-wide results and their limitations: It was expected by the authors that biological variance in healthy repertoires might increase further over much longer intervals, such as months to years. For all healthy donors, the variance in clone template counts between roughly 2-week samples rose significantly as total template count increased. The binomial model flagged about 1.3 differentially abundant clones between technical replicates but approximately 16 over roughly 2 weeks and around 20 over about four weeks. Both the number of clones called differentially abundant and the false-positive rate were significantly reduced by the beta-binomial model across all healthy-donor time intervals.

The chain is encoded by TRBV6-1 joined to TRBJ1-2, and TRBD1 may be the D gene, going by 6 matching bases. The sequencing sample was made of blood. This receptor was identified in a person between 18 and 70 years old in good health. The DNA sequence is TGTGCCAGCAGTTTACAGGGCCCCAAGGGGGGCTACACCTTC. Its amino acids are CASSLQGPKGGYTF.